This entry lists 16 T cell receptor beta chains sequenced from one sample in a study of CD8+CD57+ T cells in acquired aplastic anemia. Profiling that covered TCR beta VDJ and CDR3 relied on genomic DNA as its template. From the reads, TCRdb called clonotypes with MiXCR, one entry per CDR3 protein. The sample consists of a few hundred thousand distinct CDR3 sequences, about 59% of them appearing once. Input material: sorted CD4+, CD8+, or CD8+CD57+ T cells (not recorded which) from PBMCs. These receptors all stem from a human donor in good health.

The rearrangement uses TRBV14 and TRBJ2-1; D uncertain. Per germline, CDR1 SGHDN and CDR2 FVKESK. CDR3 length: 12 amino acids. With 3 bases removed from V and 10 bases from J, the gap between germline ends came to 10 bases. The chain's CDR3 is CASSHYPIEQFF. The CDR3 DNA is TGTGCCAGCAGCCACTACCCAATCGAGCAGTTCTTC.

The CDR3 DNA reads TGTGCCAGCAGCTTTTGGTCTAGCGGGAGTAATGAGCAGTTCTTC. This gives the protein CASSFWSSGSNEQFF. This chain links TRBV7-8 with TRBJ2-1; TRBD2 aligns across 10 bases. CDR1 and CDR2 from the germline V gene are SGHVS and FQNEAQ. The CDR3 runs 15 residues. Trimming removed 3 bases from V and 7 bases from J; junction bases left unmatched: 6.

J is TRBJ2-3 and V is TRBV7-8; 8 positions agree with TRBD2. From germline, CDR1 is SGHVS and CDR2 FQNEAQ. CDR3 size: 16 residues. The V segment lost 3 bases and the J segment 2 bases; nucleotides outside the gene matches: 7. CDR3 DNA sequence: TGTGCCAGCAGCTTCAGCGGGGGTCGAACCACAGATACGCAGTATTTT. Protein: CASSFSGGRTTDTQYF.

CDR3 residues: CASSLTSGHYNEQFF. CDR3 nucleotides: TGCGCCAGCAGCCTGACTAGCGGCCACTACAATGAGCAGTTCTTC. The chain uses TRBV5-1 and TRBJ2-1; TRBD2 matches at 9 bases. This CDR3 is 15 amino acids long. V gave up 4 bases and J gave up 3 bases; unmatched junction bases: 5. CDR1 is SGHRS and CDR2 is YFSETQ in the germline V gene.

J is TRBJ1-2 and V is TRBV2; the match to TRBD1 covers 7 bases. J lost 5 bases, V lost 3 bases, and 12 bases had no gene match. This CDR3 has 16 amino acids. Germline CDR1 SNHLY, CDR2 FYNNEI. CDR3 loop: CASSEVGQARGYGYTF. The CDR3, as DNA: TGTGCCAGCAGTGAGGTCGGACAGGCGCGAGGATATGGCTACACCTTC.

The chain carries TRBV10-2 and TRBJ1-2; D call uncertain. This CDR3 is built from 13 residues. The germline gives CDR1 WSHSY, CDR2 SAAADI. V lost 3 bases to trimming and J lost 6 bases, with 11 bases between them. DNA of the CDR3: TGCGCCAGCAGTGATTCAAGGGTCGATGGCTACACCTTC. This sequence encodes CASSDSRVDGYTF.

Worth noting for this clonotype: A read error may account for a junction end that differs from germline. This sequence joins TRBV20-1 and TRBJ2-7, with D uncertain. There are 9 residues in the CDR3. Germline assignment: CDR1 DFQATT and CDR2 SNEGSKA (reference sequence). CDR3 in amino acids: CSARDGWGF. DNA for the CDR3: TGCAGTGCTAGGGACGGATGGGGCTTC.

The chain uses TRBV14 and TRBJ2-7, with D perhaps TRBD1 (6 bases). Germline loops: CDR1 SGHDN, CDR2 FVKESK. Trimming cost V 5 bases and J 1 base, with 15 bases left between them. The CDR3 totals 15 residues. The CDR3 sequence is CASSSGTRGSYEQYF. The CDR3 region has the DNA TGTGCCAGCAGCTCCGGGACAAGAGGGTCCTACGAGCAGTACTTC.

The chain employs TRBV20-1 and TRBJ2-7; D unclear. The CDR3 is 13 residues long. In germline, CDR1 is DFQATT, CDR2 SNEGSKA (reference sequence). V was cut by 5 bases and J by 5 bases, with 16 bases left in between. This CDR3 reads CSAEGVVLHEQYF. The CDR3 DNA is TGCAGTGCTGAAGGCGTGGTATTGCACGAGCAGTACTTC.

At least ten counts were recorded for this clonotype. The rearrangement links TRBV7-3 to TRBJ2-3, with 12 bases aligning to TRBD2. Germline lookup yields CDR1 SGHTA and CDR2 FQGTGA. CDR3 size: 15 residues. J lost 4 bases, V lost 4 bases, and 3 bases had no gene match. DNA for the CDR3: TGTGCCAGCAGCTACACTAGCGGGGGGCCAGATACGCAGTATTTT. It encodes CASSYTSGGPDTQYF.

This clonotype turned up a few times. This rearrangement joins TRBV7-9 to TRBJ1-1; perhaps TRBD1 as D (6 bases). The CDR3 consists of 15 residues. Between the trimmed V and J ends, which lost 1 base and 1 base, there was a span of 10 bases. CDR1 and CDR2 (germline): SEHNR, FQNEAQ (reference sequence). CDR3 loop: CASSLETGSNTEAFF. CDR3 coding DNA: TGTGCCAGCAGCTTAGAAACAGGGTCGAACACTGAAGCTTTCTTT. Supplemented by reference TRBV7-9 and TRBJ1-1, the full variable domain reads DTGVSQNPRHKITKRGQNVTFRCDPISEHNRLYWYRQTLGQGPEFLTYFQNEAQLEKSRLLSDRFSAERPKGSFSTLEIQRTEQGDSAMYLCASSLETGSNTEAFFGQGTRLTVV.

The chain combines TRBV11-3 with TRBJ1-6; D gene ambiguous. V was shortened by 7 bases and J by 5 bases, with 6 bases between the two germline ends. Germline V lookup: CDR1 SGHNT, CDR2 YENEEA. This CDR3 has 12 amino acids. Written as DNA, the CDR3 is TGTGCCAGCACCTGGGATAATTCACCCCTCCACTTT. Translated, it gives CASTWDNSPLHF.

The chain carries TRBV20-1 and TRBJ2-7, with 10 bases lining up with TRBD1. The CDR3 is made up of 15 amino acids. V dropped 6 bases and J dropped 2; count of bases not matched to a gene: 10. Germline V gene lookup returns CDR1 DFQATT and CDR2 SNEGSKA (reference sequence). DNA of the CDR3: TGCAGTGCCCCGGCCGTGGGGACAGGGGCCTACGAGCAGTACTTC. Translation: CSAPAVGTGAYEQYF.

The table lists this clonotype with a count of one. This chain joins TRBV30 and TRBJ2-5, with TRBD2 matching 7 bases. This CDR3 is built from 16 residues. The V gene end was trimmed by 5 bases and the J gene end by 4 bases; junction bases not matched to a gene: 16. Germline CDR1 and CDR2: GTSNPN and SVGIG (reference sequence). The CDR3, as DNA: TGTGCCTGGGGTCGGAGCGGGCGGGAGATGGGAGAGACCCAGTACTTC. Translating gives CAWGRSGREMGETQYF. Looking up the rest from reference TRBV30 and TRBJ2-5 gives the full variable domain: SQTIHQWPATLVQPVGSPLSLECTVEGTSNPNLYWYRQAAGRGLQLLFYSVGIGQISSEVPQNLSASRPQDRQFILSSKKLLLSDSGFYLCAWGRSGREMGETQYFGPGTRLLVL.

This chain joins TRBV20-1 and TRBJ1-1, with unresolved D. Germline values: CDR1 DFQATT, CDR2 SNEGSKA (reference sequence). CDR3 length: 14 residues. Trimming cost V 0 bases and J 2 bases, with 10 bases left between them. The CDR3 DNA follows: TGCAGTGCTAGAGAGAGACCGTTTAACACTGAAGCTTTCTTT. Residues: CSARERPFNTEAFF.

This clonotype was detected many times. CDR3 loop: CASSGTSGGYSSTDTQYF. The CDR3 DNA follows: TGTGCCAGCAGTGGGACTAGCGGGGGCTACTCTAGCACAGATACGCAGTATTTT. This chain connects TRBV7-9 to TRBJ2-3, with 14 bases matching TRBD2. CDR1 and CDR2 (germline): SEHNR, FQNEAQ (reference sequence). The CDR3 spans 18 residues. V shed 6 bases and J 0 bases; nucleotides not matched to a gene: 8. Full variable domain (missing parts from reference TRBV7-9 and TRBJ2-3): DTGVSQNPRHKITKRGQNVTFRCDPISEHNRLYWYRQTLGQGPEFLTYFQNEAQLEKSRLLSDRFSAERPKGSFSTLEIQRTEQGDSAMYLCASSGTSGGYSSTDTQYFGPGTRLTVL.